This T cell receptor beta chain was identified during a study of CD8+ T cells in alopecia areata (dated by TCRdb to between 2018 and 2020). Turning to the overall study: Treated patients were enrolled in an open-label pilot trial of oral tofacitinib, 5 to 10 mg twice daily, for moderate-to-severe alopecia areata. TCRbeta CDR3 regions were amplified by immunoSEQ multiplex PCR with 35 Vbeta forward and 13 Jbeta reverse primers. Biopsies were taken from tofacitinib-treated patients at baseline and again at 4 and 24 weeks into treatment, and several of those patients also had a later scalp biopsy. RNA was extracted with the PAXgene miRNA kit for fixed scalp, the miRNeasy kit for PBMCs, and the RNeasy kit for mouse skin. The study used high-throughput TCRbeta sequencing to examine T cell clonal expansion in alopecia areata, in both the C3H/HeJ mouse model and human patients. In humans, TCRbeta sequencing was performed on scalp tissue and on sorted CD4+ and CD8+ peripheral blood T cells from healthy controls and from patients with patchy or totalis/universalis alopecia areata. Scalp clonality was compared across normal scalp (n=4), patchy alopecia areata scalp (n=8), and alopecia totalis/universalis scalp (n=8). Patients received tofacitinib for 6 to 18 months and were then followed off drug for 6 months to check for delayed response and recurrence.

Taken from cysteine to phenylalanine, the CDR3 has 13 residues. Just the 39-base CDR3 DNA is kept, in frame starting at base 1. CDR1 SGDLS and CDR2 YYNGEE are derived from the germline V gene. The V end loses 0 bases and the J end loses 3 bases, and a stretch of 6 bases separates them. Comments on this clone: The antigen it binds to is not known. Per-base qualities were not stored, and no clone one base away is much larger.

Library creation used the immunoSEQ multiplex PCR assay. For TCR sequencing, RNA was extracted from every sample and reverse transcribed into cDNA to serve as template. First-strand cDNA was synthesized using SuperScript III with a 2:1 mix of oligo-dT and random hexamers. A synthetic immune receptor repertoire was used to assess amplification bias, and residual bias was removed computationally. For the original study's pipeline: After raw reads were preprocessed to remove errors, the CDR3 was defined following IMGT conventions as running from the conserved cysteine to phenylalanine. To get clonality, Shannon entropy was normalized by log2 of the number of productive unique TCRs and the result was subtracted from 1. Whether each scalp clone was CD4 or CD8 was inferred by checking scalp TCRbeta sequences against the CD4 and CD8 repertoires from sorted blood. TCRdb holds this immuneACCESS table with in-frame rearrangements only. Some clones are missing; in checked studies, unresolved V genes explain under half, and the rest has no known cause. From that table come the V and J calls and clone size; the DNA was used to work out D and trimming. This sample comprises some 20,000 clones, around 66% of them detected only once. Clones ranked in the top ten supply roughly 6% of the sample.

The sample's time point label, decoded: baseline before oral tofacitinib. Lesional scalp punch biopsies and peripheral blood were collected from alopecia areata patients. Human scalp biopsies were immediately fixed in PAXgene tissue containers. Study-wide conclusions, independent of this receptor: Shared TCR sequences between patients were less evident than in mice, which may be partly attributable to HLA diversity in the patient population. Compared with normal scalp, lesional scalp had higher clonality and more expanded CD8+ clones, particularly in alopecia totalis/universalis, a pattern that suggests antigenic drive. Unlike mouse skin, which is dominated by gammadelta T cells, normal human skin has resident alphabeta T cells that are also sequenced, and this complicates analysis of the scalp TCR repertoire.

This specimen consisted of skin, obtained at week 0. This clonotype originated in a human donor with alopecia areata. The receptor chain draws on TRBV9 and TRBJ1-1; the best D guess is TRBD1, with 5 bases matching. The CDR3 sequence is CASSVEQDTEAFF. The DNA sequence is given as TGTGCCAGCAGCGTAGAACAGGACACTGAAGCTTTCTTT.